These 20 T cell receptor beta chains were sequenced from one sample in a study of blood T cell repertoires in COVID-19. Method: immunoSEQ multiplex PCR; TCRdb's copy keeps in-frame clones and lacks some. Of about 170,000 clones detected, approximately 83% appear once; the ten largest clones hold around 9.9%. The sequencing sample was made of peripheral blood. Receptors were obtained from a man between 65 and 85 years old with active or convalescent COVID-19.

The chain carries TRBV19 and TRBJ1-5; D may be TRBD1 (6 bases). This CDR3 region has 15 residues. Trimming stripped 7 bases from V and 4 bases from J, with 17 bases between. The germline CDR1 and CDR2 sequences are LNHDA and SQIVND (reference sequence). The CDR3 region has the DNA TGTGCCAGTACCCTGCGGGGGGCTGGGAATCAGCCCCAGCATTTT. Protein: CASTLRGAGNQPQHF.

CDR3 sequence reads: CASSLAPTSRRREKLFF. CDR3 DNA: TGTGCCAGCAGCTTAGCTCCGACATCCCGGAGGCGCGAAAAACTGTTTTTT. This chain joins TRBV7-6 and TRBJ1-4, with D uncertain. V was shortened by 0 bases and J by 8 bases, with 19 bases between the two germline ends. Germline CDR1 and CDR2: SGHVS and FNYEAQ. The CDR3 is made up of 17 amino acids. The variable domain in full, completed from reference TRBV7-6 and TRBJ1-4, reads GAGVSQSPRYKVTKRGQDVALRCDPISGHVSLYWYRQALGQGPEFLTYFNYEAQQDKSGLPNDRFSAERPEGSISTLTIQRTEQRDSAMYRCASSLAPTSRRREKLFFGSGTQLSVL.

This chain connects TRBV24-1 to TRBJ2-5; TRBD1 matches at 8 bases. This CDR3 comprises 16 residues. The V gene's germline CDR1 is KGHDR and CDR2 SFDVKD. Losses at the gene ends were 4 bases for V and 5 bases for J; bases not matched to a gene: 11. The CDR3 loop is CATSEGGQGSQETQYF. CDR3 nucleotide sequence: TGTGCCACCAGTGAGGGAGGACAGGGATCTCAGGAGACCCAGTACTTC.

The sample holds one count of this clone. This chain uses TRBV6-2 or TRBV6-3 with TRBJ1-1; possibly TRBD1 for D (5 bases). Per germline, CDR1 MNHEY and CDR2 SVGEGT. Deletions cut 2 bases from V and 0 bases from J, with 7 bases between. There are 14 residues in the CDR3. The CDR3 DNA sequence: TGTGCCAGCAGTTACCAGGGATTGAACACTGAAGCTTTCTTT. It is translated as CASSYQGLNTEAFF.

The V call is TRBV6-5, the J call TRBJ2-5, with 7 bases matching TRBD1. The CDR3 has 12 residues. With V trimmed by 6 bases and J by 5 bases, 3 bases remained unmatched. CDR1 is MNHEY and CDR2 is SVGAGI in the germline V gene. The CDR3 sequence: CASRGDSETQYF. The DNA for the CDR3 is TGTGCCAGCAGGGGGGACAGCGAGACCCAGTACTTC.

This chain joins TRBV28 and TRBJ2-4; 7 bases line up with TRBD1. J was trimmed by 0 bases and V by 5 bases; bases with no gene match: 10. Looked up from germline, CDR1 is MDHEN and CDR2 is SYDVKM. CDR3 length equals 17 residues. The CDR3 reads CASSPSQGNLAKNIQYF. CDR3 coding DNA: TGTGCCAGCAGTCCCTCACAGGGGAACCTAGCCAAAAACATTCAGTACTTC.

The gene calls are TRBV28 and TRBJ1-2; 7 bases align to TRBD1. This CDR3 has 13 residues. Trimming removed 10 bases from V and 2 bases from J; junction bases left unmatched: 7. Germline CDR1 MDHEN, CDR2 SYDVKM. The CDR3, as DNA: TGTGCCACCCCCCAGACAGGGAACTATGGCTACACCTTC. Translated: CATPQTGNYGYTF.

This chain uses TRBV6-6 with TRBJ2-2, with 8 bases matching TRBD2. This CDR3 region has 16 residues. The germline gives CDR1 MNHNY, CDR2 SVGAGI (reference sequence). The V and J ends lost 0 bases and 5 bases, in that order; junction bases with no gene match: 5. The CDR3 sequence is CASSYSGGGTTGELFF. CDR3 coding DNA: TGTGCCAGCAGTTACTCGGGCGGGGGGACAACCGGGGAGCTGTTTTTT.

The chain is built from TRBV18 and TRBJ1-1; D is possibly TRBD1 (5 bases). CDR3 size: 14 residues. From germline, CDR1 is KGHSH and CDR2 LQKENI. Trimming removed 5 bases from V and 0 bases from J, with 10 bases in between. In DNA form, the CDR3 reads TGTGCCAGCTCAACAGGCCAGCTGAACACTGAAGCTTTCTTT. This gives the protein CASSTGQLNTEAFF.

The rearrangement uses TRBV28 and TRBJ2-1; no definite D call. CDR1 is MDHEN, CDR2 SYDVKM, per germline. The CDR3 runs 14 residues. V lost 1 base and J 2 bases, leaving 6 bases between the germline ends. The CDR3 coding sequence is TGTGCCAGCAGTTTATTTTCCACCTACAATGAGCAGTTCTTC. Translated, it gives CASSLFSTYNEQFF.

The rearrangement uses TRBV6-2 or TRBV6-3 and TRBJ2-2, with 8 bases fitting TRBD1. V was pared by 6 bases and J by 6 bases, with 12 bases of the junction left unmatched. This CDR3 has 16 residues. Germline V gene data show CDR1 as MNHEY and CDR2 as SVGEGT. CDR3 coding DNA: TGTGCCAGCAGCACCCGACAGGGGCGAGAATCCGGGGAGCTGTTTTTT. It yields the protein CASSTRQGRESGELFF.

V and J are TRBV11-2 and TRBJ1-3, with D hard to call. The CDR3 sequence is 16 residues long. V was trimmed by 0 bases and J by 2 bases, leaving 11 bases between them. Germline values: CDR1 SGHAT, CDR2 FQNNGV. The CDR3 protein is CASSLDRGLAGNTIYF. CDR3 coding DNA: TGTGCCAGCAGCTTAGACCGAGGGTTGGCTGGAAACACCATATATTTT.

The V gene is TRBV29-1, the J gene TRBJ2-3; 12 nucleotides line up with TRBD2. Per the germline V gene, CDR1 is SQVTM and CDR2 is ANQGSEA. Unmatched junction bases numbered 8, after V lost 6 bases and J lost 1 base. There are 16 residues in the CDR3. CDR3 coding DNA: TGCAGCGTCGCTCCAAGACTAGCGGGAGGCACAGATACGCAGTATTTT. It yields the protein CSVAPRLAGGTDTQYF.

The rearrangement links TRBV7-2 to TRBJ1-2; 12 positions agree with TRBD1. V dropped 5 bases and J dropped 1; count of bases not matched to a gene: 5. Germline CDR1 SGHTA, CDR2 FQGNSA. The CDR3 has 16 amino acids. CDR3 in amino acids: CASSTGQGARNYGYTF. In DNA form, the CDR3 reads TGTGCCAGCAGCACGGGACAGGGGGCCCGTAACTATGGCTACACCTTC.

CDR3 DNA: TGTGCCAGCAGTGTCCCCGGGACAGGGGGCGAGCAGTACTTC. Protein: CASSVPGTGGEQYF. This chain links TRBV6-2 or TRBV6-3 with TRBJ2-7, with 11 bases identical to TRBD1. CDR1 and CDR2 from the germline V gene are MNHEY and SVGEGT. CDR3 length: 14 amino acids. J gave up 6 bases and V 5 bases, and 6 bases lay outside the gene matches.

This sequence joins TRBV6-5 and TRBJ1-1; 7 bases map to TRBD1. The germline gives CDR1 MNHEY, CDR2 SVGAGI. The CDR3 contains 13 residues. Trimming at V came to 6 bases and at J to 6 bases, leaving 7 bases not matched to a gene. CDR3 amino acids: CASSTPGTAEAFF. DNA for the CDR3: TGTGCCAGCAGCACTCCCGGGACAGCTGAAGCTTTCTTT.

The chain uses TRBV7-3 and TRBJ1-1; D unclear. Trimming removed 4 bases from V and 1 base from J, with 4 bases in between. Germline values: CDR1 SGHTA, CDR2 FQGTGA. CDR3 length: 12 amino acids. This CDR3 reads CASSSRNTEAFF. The CDR3 bases are TGTGCCAGCAGCTCGCGGAACACTGAAGCTTTCTTT. The full variable domain, in which reference TRBV7-3 and TRBJ1-1 provide the parts outside the CDR3, is GAGVSQTPSNKVTEKGKYVELRCDPISGHTALYWYRQSLGQGPEFLIYFQGTGAADDSGLPNDRFFAVRPEGSVSTLKIQRTERGDSAVYLCASSSRNTEAFFGQGTRLTVV.

J is TRBJ1-4 and V is TRBV6-2 or TRBV6-3, with D possibly being TRBD1 (6 bases). The CDR3 runs 16 residues. V was trimmed by 2 bases and J by 6 bases, leaving 16 bases between them. Looked up from germline, CDR1 is MNHEY and CDR2 is SVGEGT. The CDR3 protein is CASSYLLRYRDEKLFF. The CDR3, as DNA: TGTGCCAGCAGTTACCTTCTTCGCTACAGGGATGAAAAACTGTTTTTT.

The chain combines TRBV9 with TRBJ2-1; TRBD2 aligns across 7 bases. The CDR3 loop spans 16 amino acids. The trim removed 0 bases at V and 6 bases at J, leaving 9 bases unmatched. The germline V gene has CDR1 SGDLS and CDR2 YYNGEE. The CDR3 reads CASSVAPGRGSNEQFF. As DNA, the CDR3 is TGTGCCAGCAGCGTAGCGCCAGGGAGGGGTTCCAATGAGCAGTTCTTC.

This clone was seen a few times. V gene TRBV27 combines with J gene TRBJ1-2; possible D gene TRBD1, 6 bases. CDR3 size: 15 residues. CDR1 and CDR2 from the germline V gene are MNHEY and SMNVEV (reference sequence). The V end was cut by 5 bases, the J end by 2 bases, with 15 bases between. For the CDR3, the DNA is TGTGCCAGCAGTAAAACGTTACAGGGCAACTATGGCTACACCTTC. Translating it yields CASSKTLQGNYGYTF.